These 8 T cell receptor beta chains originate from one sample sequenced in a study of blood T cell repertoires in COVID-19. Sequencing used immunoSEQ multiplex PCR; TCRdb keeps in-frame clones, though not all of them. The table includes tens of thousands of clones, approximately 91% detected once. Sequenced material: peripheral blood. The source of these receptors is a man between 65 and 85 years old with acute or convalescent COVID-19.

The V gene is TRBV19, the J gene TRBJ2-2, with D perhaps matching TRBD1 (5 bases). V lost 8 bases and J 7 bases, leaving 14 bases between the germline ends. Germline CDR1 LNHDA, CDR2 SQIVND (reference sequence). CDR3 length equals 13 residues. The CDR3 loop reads CASAKQVLGELFF. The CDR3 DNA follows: TGTGCCAGTGCCAAACAGGTTCTCGGGGAGCTGTTTTTT.

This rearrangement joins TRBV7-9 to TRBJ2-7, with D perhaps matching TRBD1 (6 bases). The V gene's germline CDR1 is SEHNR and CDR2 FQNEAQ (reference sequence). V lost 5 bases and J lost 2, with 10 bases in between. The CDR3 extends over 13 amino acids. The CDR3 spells CASSEGQTYEQYF. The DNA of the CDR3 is TGTGCCAGCAGCGAAGGACAGACCTACGAGCAGTACTTC.

The CDR3 protein is CAWMGLAGGRQFF. Here the CDR3 DNA reads TGTGCCTGGATGGGACTAGCGGGGGGTCGGCAGTTCTTC. V usage is TRBV30 and J usage is TRBJ2-1, with 15 bases identical to TRBD2. Germline lookup yields CDR1 GTSNPN and CDR2 SVGIG (reference sequence). V shed 4 bases, J shed 12 bases, and the junction held 4 bases outside the gene matches. This CDR3 has 13 residues.

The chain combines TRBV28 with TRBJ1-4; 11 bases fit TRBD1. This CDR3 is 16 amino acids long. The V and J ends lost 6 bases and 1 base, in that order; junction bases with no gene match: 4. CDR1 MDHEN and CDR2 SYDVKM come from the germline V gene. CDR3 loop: CASSPGTGGTNEKLFF. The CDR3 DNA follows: TGTGCCAGCAGCCCGGGGACAGGGGGAACTAATGAAAAACTGTTTTTT.

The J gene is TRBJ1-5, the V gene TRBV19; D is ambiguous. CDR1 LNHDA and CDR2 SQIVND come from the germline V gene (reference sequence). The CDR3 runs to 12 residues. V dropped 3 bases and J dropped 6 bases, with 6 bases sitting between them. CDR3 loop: CASSIGVQPQHF. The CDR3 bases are TGTGCCAGTAGTATCGGGGTTCAGCCCCAGCATTTT. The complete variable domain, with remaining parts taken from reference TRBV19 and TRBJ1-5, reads DGGITQSPKYLFRKEGQNVTLSCEQNLNHDAMYWYRQDPGQGLRLIYYSQIVNDFQKGDIAEGYSVSREKKESFPLTVTSAQKNPTAFYLCASSIGVQPQHFGDGTRLSIL.

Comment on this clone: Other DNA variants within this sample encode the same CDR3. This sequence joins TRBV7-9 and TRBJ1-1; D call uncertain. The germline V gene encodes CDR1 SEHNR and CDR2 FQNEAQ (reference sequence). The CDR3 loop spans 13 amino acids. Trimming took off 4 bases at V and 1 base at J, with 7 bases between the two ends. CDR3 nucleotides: TGTGCCAGCAGCTCTACCGGGAACACTGAAGCTTTCTTT. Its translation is CASSSTGNTEAFF.

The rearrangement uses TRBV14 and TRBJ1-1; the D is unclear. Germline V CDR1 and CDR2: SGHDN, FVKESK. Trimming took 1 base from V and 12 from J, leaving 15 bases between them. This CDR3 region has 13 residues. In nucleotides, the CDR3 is TGTGCCAGCAGCCAAGGGAGATTGAGGGTGCCTTTCTTT. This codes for CASSQGRLRVPFF.

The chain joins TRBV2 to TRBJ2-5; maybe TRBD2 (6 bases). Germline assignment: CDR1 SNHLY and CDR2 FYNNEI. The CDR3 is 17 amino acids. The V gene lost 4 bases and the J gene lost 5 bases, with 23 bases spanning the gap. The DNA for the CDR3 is TGTGCCAGCAGTGGGGTGGGGGGACTCCCGAATCGGGAGACCCAGTACTTC. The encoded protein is CASSGVGGLPNRETQYF.